The clone carrying this TCR beta chain was seen many times. This sample is part of a study of T cells in Graves' hyperthyroidism and ophthalmopathy. The CDR3 regions of TCR beta were amplified from RNA transcripts. TCR CDR3 regions were first amplified by RT-PCR with HTBI primers. MiXCR was run by TCRdb on the multiplex PCR reads, yielding one entry per CDR3 protein. This repertoire shows about 610,000 distinct CDR3 sequences, roughly 14% found once; its top ten account for approximately 4.2%. Germline V lookup: CDR1 LNHDA, CDR2 SQIVND (reference sequence). This CDR3 region has 12 residues. V was clipped by 3 bases and J by 6 bases, with 8 bases between them.

The sequenced sample consisted of blood. The sequence derives from a woman between 40 and 55 years old with Graves' ophthalmopathy. The V call is TRBV19, the J call TRBJ1-1, with D unclear. The CDR3 DNA reads TGTGCCAGTAGTATCGCGCTCGCTGAAGCTTTCTTT. Translated, it gives CASSIALAEAFF.